This passage covers 18 T cell receptor beta chains from one sample sequenced in a study of blood T cells in healthy people across ages. With a J-beta primer mix and a sample-barcoded 5' primer, a second PCR ran about 7 to 12 cycles. TCRdb fed the 5' RACE reads into MiXCR, producing one record per CDR3 protein. The sample holds some 1.8 million distinct CDR3 sequences, around 42% seen once. Sequencing input: blood. Receptors originate from a human donor in good health.

The sample holds a few counts of this clonotype. CDR3 loop: CASSPLGGSEKLFF. Written as DNA, the CDR3 is TGTGCCAGCAGTCCCCTCGGGGGCTCAGAAAAACTGTTTTTT. The genes are TRBV12-3 or TRBV12-4 and TRBJ1-4, with a weak D call TRBD1 (6 bases). The CDR3 has 14 residues. Trimming removed 5 bases at V and 8 bases at J, with 15 bases between.

Only one count was recorded for this clonotype. This may be a read error: a much more frequent sequence differs by one nucleotide. The chain is built from TRBV12-3 or TRBV12-4 and TRBJ2-7; D unresolved. The CDR3 has 12 residues. This CDR3 is CASSRNSYGQYF. For the CDR3, the DNA is TGTGCCAGCAGCCGTAACTCCTACGGGCAGTACTTC.

This chain joins TRBV13 and TRBJ2-5, with a tentative D call TRBD2 (5 bases). V lost 0 bases, J lost 11 bases, and 16 bases lay in between. CDR3 length: 14 amino acids. CDR1 is PRHDT and CDR2 is FYEKMQ in the germline V gene (reference sequence). The CDR3: CASSLGTNPWEQYF. CDR3 sequence (DNA): TGTGCCAGCAGCTTAGGAACTAATCCGTGGGAGCAGTACTTC.

V and J are TRBV20-1 and TRBJ2-4; 9 bases line up with TRBD1. The end of the DNA is better explained by TRBJ2-7, so the J call may be wrong. Germline values: CDR1 DFQATT, CDR2 SNEGSKA (reference sequence). The length of the CDR3 is 14 residues. CDR3 sequence: CSALKNRGPNEQYF. CDR3 sequence (DNA): TGCAGTGCCTTAAAGAACAGGGGGCCTAACGAGCAGTACTTC.

Notes on this clonotype: The junction and the germline gene differ at one end; a read error may be behind it. The V gene is TRBV28, the J gene TRBJ2-1; 7 bases fit TRBD1. The CDR3 has 14 amino acids. Germline V gives CDR1 MDHEN, CDR2 SYDVKM. CDR3 sequence (DNA): TGTGCCAGTCAACAGGGGAATATTCTCAATAAGCAGTTCTTC. This gives the protein CASQQGNILNKQFF.

This sequence joins TRBV5-5 and TRBJ2-5, with D possibly being TRBD1 or TRBD2 (5 bases each). Deletions cut 3 bases from V and 0 bases from J, with 12 bases between. The germline CDR1 and CDR2 sequences are SGHKS and YYEKEE (reference sequence). This CDR3 has 15 residues. CDR3 loop: CASSYRDPYQETQYF. The DNA for the CDR3 is TGTGCCAGCAGCTACCGGGACCCGTACCAAGAGACCCAGTACTTC.

Details on this clonotype: A junction boundary mismatches the germline segment, possibly from a read error. The chain links TRBV7-2 to TRBJ1-1; D unclear. CDR1 and CDR2 (germline): SGHTA, FQGNSA. This CDR3 region has 13 residues. Here the CDR3 DNA reads TGTGTCAGCAGCCAAGAGATGAACACCGAAGCTTTCTTT. This codes for CVSSQEMNTEAFF.

This clonotype was counted a few times. The V and J genes are TRBV3-1 and TRBJ1-3, with D uncertain. Looked up from germline, CDR1 is LGHDT and CDR2 is YNNKEL (reference sequence). The CDR3 sequence is 14 residues long. Deletions cut 0 bases from V and 2 bases from J, with 5 bases between. DNA for the CDR3: TGTGCCAGCAGCCAAGACAATACTGGAAACACCATATATTTT. This encodes CASSQDNTGNTIYF.

The gene calls are TRBV5-1 and TRBJ2-5; D is possibly TRBD2 (5 bases). The DNA matches TRBJ2-7 better at its end, which makes the J call doubtful. Germline values: CDR1 SGHRS, CDR2 YFSETQ. The CDR3 loop spans 16 amino acids. The CDR3 loop reads CASSFGGTGFSYEQYF. CDR3 DNA sequence: TGCGCCAGCAGCTTCGGAGGTACGGGGTTCTCCTACGAGCAGTACTTC.

The chain couples TRBV4-1 to TRBJ2-5; D call uncertain. Deletions cut 5 bases from V and 5 bases from J, with 15 bases between. Germline-derived CDR1 and CDR2 are MGHRA and YSYEKL. The CDR3 runs 14 residues. In DNA, the CDR3 is TGCGCCAGCAGCGAGGTGGCAGGCGGTGAGACCCAGTACTTC. This gives the protein CASSEVAGGETQYF.

The chain carries TRBV4-3 and TRBJ2-6; no definite D call. Trimming cost V 4 bases and J 2 bases, with 18 bases left between them. The CDR3 extends over 18 amino acids. Germline CDR1 and CDR2: LGHNA and YSLEER. CDR3 DNA: TGCGCCAGCAGCCGGTCAGCACGGGTAGAGGCTGGGGCCAACGTCCTGACTTTC. Translated, it gives CASSRSARVEAGANVLTF.

The chain has TRBV28 and TRBJ1-6; tentative D call: TRBD1 (6 bases). Germline V gene lookup returns CDR1 MDHEN and CDR2 SYDVKM. V lost 10 bases and J lost 13, with 17 bases in between. The CDR3 spans 12 residues. CDR3: CANSATGLPLHF. The CDR3 coding sequence is TGTGCCAACAGCGCCACAGGGTTGCCCCTCCACTTT.

The chain has TRBV4-3 and TRBJ2-5; TRBD2 is a possible D gene (5 bases). This CDR3 is built from 16 residues. The germline V gene has CDR1 LGHNA and CDR2 YSLEER. The V and J ends lost 2 bases and 1 base respectively, with 14 bases between them. CDR3 residues: CASSQRLRGAQETQYF. Written as DNA, the CDR3 is TGCGCCAGCAGCCAACGACTCCGGGGTGCCCAAGAGACCCAGTACTTC.

This clonotype appeared a few times. V gene TRBV7-2 combines with J gene TRBJ2-1; 9 positions match TRBD2. V trimming: 2 bases; J trimming: 9 bases; junction bases outside the gene matches: 8. The CDR3 totals 15 residues. Germline assignment: CDR1 SGHTA and CDR2 FQGNSA. The CDR3 DNA is TGTGCCAGCAGCTTACCGCTAGCGGGGATGGGTGAGCAGTTCTTC. It is translated as CASSLPLAGMGEQFF.

The chain has TRBV5-6 and TRBJ2-3; no firm D call. Germline loops: CDR1 SGHDT, CDR2 YYEEEE. This CDR3 is 16 amino acids long. With 3 bases removed from V and 3 bases from J, the gap between germline ends came to 17 bases. CDR3 nucleotides: TGTGCCAGCAGCTCGGAAGCCTACCTTGAAACAGATACGCAGTATTTT. Translation: CASSSEAYLETDTQYF.

This clonotype showed up just a few times. An end of the junction does not agree with germline; a read error may underlie this. The chain combines TRBV4-1 with TRBJ2-7; TRBD2 matches at 8 bases. Germline CDR1 and CDR2: MGHRA and YSYEKL. This CDR3 region has 16 residues. The CDR3: CASSQDAGGTTYEQYF. The DNA for the CDR3 is TGCGCCAGTAGCCAAGATGCGGGGGGAACAACCTACGAGCAGTACTTC.

The sample holds one count of this clonotype. The V gene is TRBV5-1, the J gene TRBJ1-4, with a tentative D call TRBD1 (5 bases). Per the germline V gene, CDR1 is SGHRS and CDR2 is YFSETQ. V was trimmed by 4 bases and J by 5 bases, leaving 18 bases between them. The CDR3 contains 16 residues. The CDR3 sequence: CASSSSRDGLNEKLFF. The DNA of the CDR3 is TGCGCCAGCAGCAGTAGCCGGGACGGACTGAATGAAAAACTGTTTTTT.

This clonotype was detected only a few times. The V and J genes are TRBV5-1 and TRBJ2-1, with D perhaps TRBD2 (7 bases). Germline CDR1 is SGHRS and CDR2 is YFSETQ. CDR3 length: 15 amino acids. With 5 bases removed from V and 4 bases from J, the gap between germline ends came to 16 bases. CDR3 region: CASRPRAGTYNEQFF. In DNA form, the CDR3 reads TGCGCCAGCAGACCCAGAGCGGGGACATACAATGAGCAGTTCTTC.